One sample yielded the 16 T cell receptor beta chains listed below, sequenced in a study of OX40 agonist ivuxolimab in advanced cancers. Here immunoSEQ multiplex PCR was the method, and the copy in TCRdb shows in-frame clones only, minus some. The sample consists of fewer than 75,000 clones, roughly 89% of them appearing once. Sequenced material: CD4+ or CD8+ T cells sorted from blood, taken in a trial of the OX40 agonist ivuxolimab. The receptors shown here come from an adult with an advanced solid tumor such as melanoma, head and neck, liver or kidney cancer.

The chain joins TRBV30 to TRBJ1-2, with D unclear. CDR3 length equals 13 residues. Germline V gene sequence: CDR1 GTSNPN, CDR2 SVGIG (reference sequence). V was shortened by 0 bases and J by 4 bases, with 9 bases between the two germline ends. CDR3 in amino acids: CAWSVPDVYGYTF. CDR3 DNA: TGTGCCTGGAGTGTACCCGACGTCTATGGCTACACCTTC.

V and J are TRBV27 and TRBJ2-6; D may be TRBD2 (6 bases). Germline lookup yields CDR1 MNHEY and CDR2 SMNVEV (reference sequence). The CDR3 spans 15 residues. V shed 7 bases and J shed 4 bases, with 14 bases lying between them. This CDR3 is CASTQLASGANVLTF. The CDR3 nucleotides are TGTGCCAGCACCCAACTAGCTTCGGGGGCCAACGTCCTGACTTTC.

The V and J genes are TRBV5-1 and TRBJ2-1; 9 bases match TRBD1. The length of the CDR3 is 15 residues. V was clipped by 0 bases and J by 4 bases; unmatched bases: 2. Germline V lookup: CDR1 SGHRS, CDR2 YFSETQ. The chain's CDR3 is CASSLDGQGYNEQFF. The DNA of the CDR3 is TGCGCCAGCAGCTTGGACGGACAGGGGTACAATGAGCAGTTCTTC.

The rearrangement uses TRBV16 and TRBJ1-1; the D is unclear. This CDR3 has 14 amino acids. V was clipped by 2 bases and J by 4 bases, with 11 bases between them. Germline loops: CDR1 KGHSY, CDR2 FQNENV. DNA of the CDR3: TGTGCCAGCAGCCAAAATAATGAGGGCACTGAAGCTTTCTTT. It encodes CASSQNNEGTEAFF.

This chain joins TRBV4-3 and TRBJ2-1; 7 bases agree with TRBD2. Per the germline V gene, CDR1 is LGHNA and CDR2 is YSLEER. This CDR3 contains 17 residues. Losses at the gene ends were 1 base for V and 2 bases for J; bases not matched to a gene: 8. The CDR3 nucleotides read TGCGCCAGCAGCCAAGCCCTAGCGGTCAGCGCCTACAATGAGCAGTTCTTC. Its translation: CASSQALAVSAYNEQFF.

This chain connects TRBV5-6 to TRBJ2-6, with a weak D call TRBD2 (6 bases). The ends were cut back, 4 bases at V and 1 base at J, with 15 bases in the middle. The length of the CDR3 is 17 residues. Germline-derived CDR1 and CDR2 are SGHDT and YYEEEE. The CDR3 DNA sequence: TGTGCCAGCAGCCTCCTAGCGTTCTCTTCTGGGGCCAACGTCCTGACTTTC. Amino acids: CASSLLAFSSGANVLTF. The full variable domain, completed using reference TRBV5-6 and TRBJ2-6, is DAGVTQSPTHLIKTRGQQVTLRCSPKSGHDTVSWYQQALGQGPQFIFQYYEEEERQRGNFPDRFSGHQFPNYSSELNVNALLLGDSALYLCASSLLAFSSGANVLTFGAGSRLTVL.

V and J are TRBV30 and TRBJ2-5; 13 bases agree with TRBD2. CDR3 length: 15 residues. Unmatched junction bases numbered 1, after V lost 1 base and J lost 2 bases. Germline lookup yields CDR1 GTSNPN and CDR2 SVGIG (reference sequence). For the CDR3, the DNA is TGTGCCTGGAGTGGGGGACTAGCGGGACAAGAGACCCAGTACTTC. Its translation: CAWSGGLAGQETQYF.

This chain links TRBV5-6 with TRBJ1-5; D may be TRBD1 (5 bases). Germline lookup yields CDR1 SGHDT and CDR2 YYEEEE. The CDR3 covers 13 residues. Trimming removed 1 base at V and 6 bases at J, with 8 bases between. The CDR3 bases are TGTGCCAGCAGCTTGTGGGGCGGTCAGCCCCAGCATTTT. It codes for CASSLWGGQPQHF.

CDR3 sequence reads: CASSSSGQASSYEQYF. The DNA for the CDR3 is TGTGCCAGCAGCTCGTCGGGACAGGCAAGCTCCTACGAGCAGTACTTC. The V and J genes are TRBV11-3 and TRBJ2-7; 8 nucleotides agree with TRBD1. CDR3 size: 16 residues. The V segment lost 4 bases and the J segment 0 bases; nucleotides outside the gene matches: 8. CDR1 is SGHNT, CDR2 YENEEA, per germline.

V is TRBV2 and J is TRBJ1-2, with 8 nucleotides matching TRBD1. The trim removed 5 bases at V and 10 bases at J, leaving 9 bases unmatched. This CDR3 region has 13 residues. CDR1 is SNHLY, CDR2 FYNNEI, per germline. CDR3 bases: TGTGCCAGCAGTTTACACGGGACAGGCGACTACACCTTC. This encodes CASSLHGTGDYTF.

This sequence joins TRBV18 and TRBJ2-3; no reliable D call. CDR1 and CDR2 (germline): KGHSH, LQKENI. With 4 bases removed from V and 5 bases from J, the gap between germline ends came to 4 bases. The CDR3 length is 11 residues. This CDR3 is CASSLRDTQYF. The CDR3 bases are TGTGCCAGCTCACTACGAGATACGCAGTATTTT.

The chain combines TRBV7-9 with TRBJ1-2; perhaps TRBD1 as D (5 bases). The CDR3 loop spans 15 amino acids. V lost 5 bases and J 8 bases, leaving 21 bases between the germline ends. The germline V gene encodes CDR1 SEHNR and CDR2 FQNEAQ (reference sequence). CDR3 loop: CASSNEAGTAKGYTF. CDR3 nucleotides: TGTGCCAGCAGCAATGAAGCCGGGACGGCGAAAGGCTACACCTTC.

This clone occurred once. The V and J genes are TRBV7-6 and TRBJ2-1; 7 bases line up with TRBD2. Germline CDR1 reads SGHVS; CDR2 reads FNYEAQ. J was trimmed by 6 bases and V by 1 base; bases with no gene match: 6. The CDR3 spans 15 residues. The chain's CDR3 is CASSLVGLVGNEQFF. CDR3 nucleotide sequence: TGTGCCAGCAGCTTAGTAGGACTAGTGGGCAATGAGCAGTTCTTC. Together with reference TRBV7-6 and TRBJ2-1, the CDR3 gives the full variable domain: GAGVSQSPRYKVTKRGQDVALRCDPISGHVSLYWYRQALGQGPEFLTYFNYEAQQDKSGLPNDRFSAERPEGSISTLTIQRTEQRDSAMYRCASSLVGLVGNEQFFGPGTRLTVL.

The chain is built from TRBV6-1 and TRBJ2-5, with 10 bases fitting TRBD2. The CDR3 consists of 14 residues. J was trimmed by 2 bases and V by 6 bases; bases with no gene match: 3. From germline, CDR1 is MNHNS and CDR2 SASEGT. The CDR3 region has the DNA TGTGCCAGCAGCAGAGCGGGAGGGCAAGAGACCCAGTACTTC. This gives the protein CASSRAGGQETQYF.

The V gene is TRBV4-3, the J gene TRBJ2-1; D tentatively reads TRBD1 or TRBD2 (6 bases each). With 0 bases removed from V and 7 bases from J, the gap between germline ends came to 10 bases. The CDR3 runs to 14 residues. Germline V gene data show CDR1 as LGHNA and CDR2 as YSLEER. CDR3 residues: CASSQEWGANEQFF. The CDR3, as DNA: TGCGCCAGCAGCCAAGAGTGGGGGGCAAATGAGCAGTTCTTC.

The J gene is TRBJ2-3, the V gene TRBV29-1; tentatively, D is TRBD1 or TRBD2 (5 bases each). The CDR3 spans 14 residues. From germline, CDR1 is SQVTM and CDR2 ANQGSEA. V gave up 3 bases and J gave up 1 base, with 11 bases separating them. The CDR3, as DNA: TGCAGCGTTGACCCCGGGACGGGCACAGATACGCAGTATTTT. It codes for CSVDPGTGTDTQYF.